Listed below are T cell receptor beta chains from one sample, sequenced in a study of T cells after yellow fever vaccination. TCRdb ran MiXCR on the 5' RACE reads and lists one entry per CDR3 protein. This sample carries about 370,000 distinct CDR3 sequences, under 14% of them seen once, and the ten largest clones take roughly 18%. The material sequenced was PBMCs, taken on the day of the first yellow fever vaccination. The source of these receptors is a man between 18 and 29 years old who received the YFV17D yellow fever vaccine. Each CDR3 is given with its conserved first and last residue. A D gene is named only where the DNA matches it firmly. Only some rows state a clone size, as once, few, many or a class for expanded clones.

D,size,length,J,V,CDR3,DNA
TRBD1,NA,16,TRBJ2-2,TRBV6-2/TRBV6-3,CASRDSGTGDTGELFF,TGTGCCAGCAGGGACTCCGGGACAGGGGACACCGGGGAGCTGTTTTTT
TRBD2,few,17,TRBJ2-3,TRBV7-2,CASSFMLAGGGADTQYF,TGTGCCAGCAGCTTCATGCTAGCGGGGGGCGGCGCAGATACGCAGTATTTT
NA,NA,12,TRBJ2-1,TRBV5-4,CASSLSGEKQFF,TGTGCCAGCAGCTTGTCAGGGGAAAAGCAGTTCTTC
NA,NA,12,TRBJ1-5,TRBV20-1,CSAWDGDQPQHF,TGCAGTGCTTGGGACGGAGATCAGCCCCAGCATTTT
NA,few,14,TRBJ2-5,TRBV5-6,CASSLRHSQETQYF,TGTGCCAGCAGCTTGCGGCACTCCCAAGAGACCCAGTACTTC
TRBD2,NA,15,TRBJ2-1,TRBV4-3,CASSQIGGFGGEQFF,TGCGCCAGCAGCCAGATCGGGGGGTTCGGGGGTGAGCAGTTCTTC
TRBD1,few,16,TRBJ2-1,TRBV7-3,CASIHAATGTLHEQFF,TGTGCCAGCATCCATGCCGCGACAGGGACGTTGCATGAGCAGTTCTTC
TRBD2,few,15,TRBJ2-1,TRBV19,CASSMGGSSYNEQFF,TGTGCCAGTAGTATGGGAGGGAGCTCCTACAATGAGCAGTTCTTC
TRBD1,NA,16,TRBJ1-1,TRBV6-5,CASSSTQQGAKTEAFF,TGTGCCAGCAGTTCCACCCAACAGGGGGCGAAGACTGAAGCTTTCTTT
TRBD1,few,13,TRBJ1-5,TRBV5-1,CASRPDRDQPQHF,TGCGCCAGCAGGCCCGACAGGGACCAGCCCCAGCATTTT
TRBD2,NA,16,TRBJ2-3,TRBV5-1,CASSLASGGAADTQYF,TGCGCCAGCAGCTTGGCTAGCGGGGGGGCAGCAGATACGCAGTATTTT
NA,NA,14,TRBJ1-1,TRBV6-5,CASSYGWGPTEAFF,TGTGCCAGCAGTTACGGGTGGGGGCCCACTGAAGCTTTCTTT
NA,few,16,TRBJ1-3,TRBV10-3,CAISEAGANSGNTIYF,TGTGCCATCAGTGAGGCAGGGGCGAACTCTGGAAACACCATATATTTT
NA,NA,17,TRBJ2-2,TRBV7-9,CASSPPRVGVGTGELFF,TGTGCCAGCAGCCCTCCTCGGGTTGGGGTAGGCACCGGGGAGCTGTTTTTT
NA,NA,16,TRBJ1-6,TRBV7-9,CASSRLHTKGNSPLHF,TGTGCCAGCAGCCGTCTCCACACGAAGGGTAATTCACCCCTCCACTTT
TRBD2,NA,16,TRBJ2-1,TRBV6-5,CASSYLTGLAGHEQFF,TGTGCCAGCAGTTACTTGACGGGACTAGCGGGCCATGAGCAGTTCTTC
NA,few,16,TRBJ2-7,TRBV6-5,CASSYVRDGRSYEQYF,TGTGCCAGCAGTTACGTTCGCGACGGCCGCTCCTACGAGCAGTACTTC
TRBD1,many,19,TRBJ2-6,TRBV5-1,CASSELGTGDDSGANVLTF,TGCGCCAGCAGCGAGCTTGGGACAGGGGATGACTCTGGGGCCAACGTCCTGACTTTC
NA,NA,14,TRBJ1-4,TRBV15,CATTLRGGYEKLFF,TGTGCCACCACCCTACGGGGGGGGTATGAAAAACTGTTTTTT
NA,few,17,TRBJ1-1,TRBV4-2,CASSPRGRGVGDTEAFF,TGTGCCAGCAGCCCCCGGGGCAGGGGCGTAGGGGACACTGAAGCTTTCTTT
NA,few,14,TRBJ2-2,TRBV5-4,CASSLPGRTGELFF,TGTGCCAGCAGCTTGCCGGGGAGGACCGGGGAGCTGTTTTTT
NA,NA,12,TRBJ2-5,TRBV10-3,CATQGPQETQYF,TGTGCCACTCAGGGCCCCCAAGAGACCCAGTACTTC
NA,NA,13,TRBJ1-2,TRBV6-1,CASSPDISYGYTF,TGTGCCAGCAGTCCAGACATAAGCTATGGCTACACCTTC
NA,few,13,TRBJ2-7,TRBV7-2,CASSLNLIYEQYF,TGTGCCAGCAGCTTAAATCTGATCTACGAGCAGTACTTC
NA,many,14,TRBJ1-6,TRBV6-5,CASSYRREFSPLHF,TGTGCCAGCAGTTACCGCCGGGAGTTTTCACCCCTCCACTTT
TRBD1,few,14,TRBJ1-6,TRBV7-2,CASSLPGQVSPLHF,TGTGCCAGCAGCTTACCAGGACAGGTCTCACCCCTCCACTTT
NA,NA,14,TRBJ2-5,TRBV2,CASAAIGGGETQYF,TGTGCCAGCGCAGCGATAGGGGGTGGAGAGACCCAGTACTTC
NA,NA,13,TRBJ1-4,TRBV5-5,CASSHPTNEKLFF,TGTGCCAGCAGCCACCCAACTAATGAAAAACTGTTTTTT
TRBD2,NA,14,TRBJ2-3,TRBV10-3,CAISGSGGADTQYF,TGTGCCATCAGTGGTAGCGGGGGGGCGGATACGCAGTATTTT
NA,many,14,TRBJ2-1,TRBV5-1,CASSLGYPYNEQFF,TGCGCCAGCAGCCTAGGGTACCCCTACAATGAGCAGTTCTTC
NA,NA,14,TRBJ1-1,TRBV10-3,CAISDRESTTEAFF,TGTGCCATCAGTGACAGGGAGTCGACCACTGAAGCTTTCTTT
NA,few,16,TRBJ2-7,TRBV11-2,CASSLVYRPGSYEQYF,TGTGCCAGCAGCTTAGTTTACAGGCCCGGCTCCTACGAGCAGTACTTC
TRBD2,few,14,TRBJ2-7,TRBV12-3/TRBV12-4,CASRGGGSSYEQYF,TGTGCCTCACGAGGCGGCGGGAGCTCCTACGAGCAGTACTTC
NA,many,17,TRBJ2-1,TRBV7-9,CASSSRRPGGTYNEQFF,TGTGCCAGCAGCAGCCGGCGCCCAGGGGGGACCTACAATGAGCAGTTCTTC
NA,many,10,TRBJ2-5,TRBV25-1,CASSGETQYF,TGTGCCAGCAGTGGGGAGACCCAGTACTTC
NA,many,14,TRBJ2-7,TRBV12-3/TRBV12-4,CASSSRTRSYEQYF,TGTGCCAGCAGTTCCAGGACACGGTCCTACGAGCAGTACTTC
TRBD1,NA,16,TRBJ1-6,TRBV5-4,CASSLGAGTVDSPLHF,TGTGCCAGCAGCTTGGGGGCAGGGACAGTTGATTCACCCCTCCACTTT
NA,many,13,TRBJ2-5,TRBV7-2,CASREGAVETQYF,TGTGCCAGCAGGGAGGGGGCCGTGGAGACCCAGTACTTC
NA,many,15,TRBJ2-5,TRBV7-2,CASGTGRWSQETQYF,TGTGCCAGCGGAACAGGGCGTTGGAGCCAAGAGACCCAGTACTTC
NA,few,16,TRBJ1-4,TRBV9,CASSVAGQTTNEKLFF,TGTGCCAGCAGCGTAGCGGGTCAGACAACTAATGAAAAACTGTTTTTT
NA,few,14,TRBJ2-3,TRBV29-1,CSVGDGGVTDTQYF,TGCAGCGTCGGGGACGGGGGAGTCACAGATACGCAGTATTTT
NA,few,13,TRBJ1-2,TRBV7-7,CASSFEITHGYTF,TGTGCCAGCAGCTTCGAGATTACACATGGCTACACCTTC
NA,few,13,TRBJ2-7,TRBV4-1,CASSQKQGYEQYF,TGCGCCAGCAGCCAAAAACAGGGCTACGAGCAGTACTTC
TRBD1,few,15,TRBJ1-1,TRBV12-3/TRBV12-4,CASSDPGTGNTEAFF,TGTGCCAGCAGTGACCCCGGGACAGGGAACACTGAAGCTTTCTTT
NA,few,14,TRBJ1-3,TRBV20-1,CSARVLTSGNTIYF,TGCAGTGCTAGAGTCTTGACCTCTGGAAACACCATATATTTT
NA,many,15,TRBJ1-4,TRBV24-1,CATSDSGGGAEKLFF,TGTGCCACCAGTGATTCCGGTGGGGGGGCTGAAAAACTGTTTTTT
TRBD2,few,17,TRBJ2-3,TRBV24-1,CATSPIRGGDLTDTQYF,TGTGCCACCAGTCCTATCCGCGGGGGTGATTTGACAGATACGCAGTATTTT
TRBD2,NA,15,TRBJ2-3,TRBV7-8,CASRMTSGGPDTQYF,TGTGCCAGCAGAATGACTAGCGGGGGACCAGATACGCAGTATTTT